This TCR beta chain was recovered during a study of blood T cells in healthy people across ages. A J-beta primer mix and a sample-barcoded 5' primer were used in a second PCR of roughly 7 to 12 cycles. TCRdb used MiXCR to reprocess the 5' RACE reads, holding one entry per CDR3 protein. The sample has about 800,000 distinct CDR3 sequences; more than 20% are singletons. These data are also associated with another study on T cells of mothers and their children.

The sequenced material came from blood. This sequence was found in a boy younger than 18 in good health.

The chain's CDR3 is CASSALASASTDTQYF. DNA of the CDR3: TGTGCCAGCAGCGCTCTAGCGAGTGCTAGCACAGATACGCAGTATTTT. The rearrangement uses TRBV5-6 and TRBJ2-3; tentatively, D is TRBD2 (6 bases). Germline CDR1 reads SGHDT; CDR2 reads YYEEEE. Deletions cut 4 bases from V and 0 bases from J, with 15 bases between. The CDR3 has 16 residues.